The 14 T cell receptor beta chains presented below share a single source sample, sequenced in a study of Graves' ophthalmopathy and Graves' hyperthyroidism. TCR beta CDR3 regions were amplified from RNA transcripts. Amplification began with first-round RT-PCR using HTBI primers, then second-round multiplex PCR was performed. TCRdb itself ran the multiplex PCR reads through MiXCR, one entry per CDR3 protein. The repertoire holds about 340,000 distinct CDR3 sequences, with roughly a sixth as singletons. Sequenced material: peripheral blood. Receptor source: an adult man with Graves' ophthalmopathy.

This clonotype was found many times. This chain connects TRBV20-1 to TRBJ2-7; TRBD2 is a possible D gene (5 bases). With 6 bases removed from V and 5 bases from J, the gap between germline ends came to 20 bases. The CDR3 extends over 14 amino acids. Germline V lookup: CDR1 DFQATT, CDR2 SNEGSKA (reference sequence). This CDR3 reads CSASYSGRVNEQYF. In DNA, the CDR3 is TGCAGTGCCTCCTATAGTGGGAGAGTGAACGAGCAGTACTTC.

This clonotype was found many times. The V gene is TRBV6-2 or TRBV6-3, the J gene TRBJ2-6; tentative D call: TRBD2 (5 bases). CDR3 length equals 15 residues. V was trimmed by 7 bases and J by 0 bases, leaving 10 bases between them. Germline CDR1 is MNHEY and CDR2 is SVGEGT. The CDR3 here is CASTKGSSGANVLTF. The CDR3 DNA is TGTGCCAGCACCAAAGGGAGCTCTGGGGCCAACGTCCTGACTTTC.

The sample holds many counts of this clonotype. The rearrangement links TRBV11-2 to TRBJ2-5, with 9 bases that match TRBD1. This CDR3 comprises 15 residues. CDR1 SGHAT and CDR2 FQNNGV come from the germline V gene. Trimming at V came to 5 bases and at J to 4 bases, leaving 8 bases not matched to a gene. In nucleotides, the CDR3 is TGTGCCAGCAGCCCCCTCCGGGACAGGGTAGAGACCCAGTACTTC. It codes for CASSPLRDRVETQYF.

This clonotype occurred many times. The chain has TRBV28 and TRBJ1-2; D is possibly TRBD1 (6 bases). V shed 3 bases and J shed 5 bases, with 28 bases lying between them. Germline assignment: CDR1 MDHEN and CDR2 SYDVKM. This CDR3 has 19 residues. The chain's CDR3 is CASSFQLRRTEVPRYGYTF. For the CDR3, the DNA is TGTGCCAGCAGTTTCCAACTCCGACGGACAGAAGTCCCCCGGTATGGCTACACCTTC.

This clonotype was observed many times. V is TRBV11-2 and J is TRBJ2-7; perhaps TRBD2 as D (6 bases). V lost 6 bases and J 3 bases, leaving 15 bases between the germline ends. The CDR3 length is 14 residues. Per germline, CDR1 SGHAT and CDR2 FQNNGV. CDR3 nucleotides: TGTGCCAGCAGTCGGTCGAGACTAGGCTACGAGCAGTACTTC. This gives the protein CASSRSRLGYEQYF.

This clonotype was seen many times. The V and J genes are TRBV20-1 and TRBJ1-5; D is possibly TRBD1 (6 bases). The CDR3 totals 15 residues. The germline V and J ends were trimmed by 5 bases and 0 bases, with 14 bases remaining between them. CDR1 is DFQATT and CDR2 is SNEGSKA in the germline V gene (reference sequence). For the CDR3, the DNA is TGCAGTGCTGGACAGCGAGTTTATAGCAATCAGCCCCAGCATTTT. Protein product: CSAGQRVYSNQPQHF.

This clonotype was seen many times. The gene calls are TRBV29-1 and TRBJ2-5; 10 nucleotides agree with TRBD2. In germline, CDR1 is SQVTM, CDR2 ANQGSEA. V dropped 8 bases and J dropped 7; count of bases not matched to a gene: 25. The CDR3 length is 18 residues. The CDR3 sequence: CSTERSSGGDLRTGTQYF. Written as DNA, the CDR3 is TGCAGCACCGAGCGAAGCAGCGGGGGGGACTTACGAACTGGGACCCAGTACTTC.

This sequence joins TRBV10-1 and TRBJ1-5; D might be TRBD1 (6 bases). Germline CDR1 reads WNHNN; CDR2 reads SYGVQD (reference sequence). This CDR3 is 12 amino acids long. The ends were cut back, 11 bases at V and 6 bases at J, with 14 bases in the middle. Here the CDR3 DNA reads TGCGCCGGGAGGCAGGGGAGTCAGCCCCAGCATTTT. Protein sequence: CAGRQGSQPQHF.

The J gene is TRBJ1-6, the V gene TRBV30; no clear D gene. CDR1 GTSNPN and CDR2 SVGIG come from the germline V gene (reference sequence). The V gene lost 0 bases and the J gene lost 0 bases, with 18 bases spanning the gap. The CDR3 sequence is 19 residues long. CDR3 DNA sequence: TGTGCCTGGAGTGTTATTTCGGACGCCCTGGGCTCCTATAATTCACCCCTCCACTTT. The encoded protein is CAWSVISDALGSYNSPLHF.

This rearrangement joins TRBV18 to TRBJ2-7; D remains unclear. V was trimmed by 6 bases and J by 2 bases, leaving 14 bases between them. Germline V gene sequence: CDR1 KGHSH, CDR2 LQKENI. This CDR3 has 14 amino acids. CDR3 DNA: TGTGCCAGCTCTCCCGAAACCGACACCTACGAGCAGTACTTC. Its translation: CASSPETDTYEQYF. Complete variable domain (other parts from reference TRBV18 and TRBJ2-7): NAGVMQNPRHLVRRRGQEARLRCSPMKGHSHVYWYRQLPEEGLKFMVYLQKENIIDESGMPKERFSAEFPKEGPSILRIQQVVRGDSAAYFCASSPETDTYEQYFGPGTRLTVT.

This clonotype was seen many times. CDR3 region: CSASRVNQPQHF. In DNA, the CDR3 is TGCAGTGCTAGTCGGGTCAATCAGCCCCAGCATTTT. V is TRBV20-1 and J is TRBJ1-5; D unclear. Germline CDR1 DFQATT, CDR2 SNEGSKA (reference sequence). The CDR3 has 12 amino acids. Trimming took off 3 bases at V and 3 bases at J, with 6 bases between the two ends.

This chain joins TRBV6-5 and TRBJ1-1; no reliable D call. Trimming cost V 2 bases and J 6 bases, with 10 bases left between them. Germline V gives CDR1 MNHEY, CDR2 SVGAGI. The CDR3 length is 13 residues. The CDR3 sequence: CASSYGVPPEAFF. CDR3 nucleotides: TGTGCCAGCAGTTACGGCGTCCCCCCTGAAGCTTTCTTT.

This clonotype has at least ten counts. The chain combines TRBV20-1 with TRBJ1-5, with 8 bases lining up with TRBD1. The V gene end was trimmed by 3 bases and the J gene end by 6 bases; junction bases not matched to a gene: 10. Looked up from germline, CDR1 is DFQATT and CDR2 is SNEGSKA (reference sequence). This CDR3 has 15 residues. The CDR3, as DNA: TGCAGTGCTAGTAGGACAGGGTTATCGGCTCAGCCCCAGCATTTT. It specifies CSASRTGLSAQPQHF.

This clonotype was observed many times. Written as DNA, the CDR3 is TGTGCCAGCAGTGAATATGGGTCCAGGGAAGGGCCCGGGGAGCTGTTTTTT. Protein product: CASSEYGSREGPGELFF. V gene TRBV25-1 combines with J gene TRBJ2-2, with a possible D match to TRBD1 (5 bases). The CDR3 contains 17 residues. With 0 bases removed from V and 6 bases from J, the gap between germline ends came to 17 bases. Germline values: CDR1 MGHDK, CDR2 SYGVNS.